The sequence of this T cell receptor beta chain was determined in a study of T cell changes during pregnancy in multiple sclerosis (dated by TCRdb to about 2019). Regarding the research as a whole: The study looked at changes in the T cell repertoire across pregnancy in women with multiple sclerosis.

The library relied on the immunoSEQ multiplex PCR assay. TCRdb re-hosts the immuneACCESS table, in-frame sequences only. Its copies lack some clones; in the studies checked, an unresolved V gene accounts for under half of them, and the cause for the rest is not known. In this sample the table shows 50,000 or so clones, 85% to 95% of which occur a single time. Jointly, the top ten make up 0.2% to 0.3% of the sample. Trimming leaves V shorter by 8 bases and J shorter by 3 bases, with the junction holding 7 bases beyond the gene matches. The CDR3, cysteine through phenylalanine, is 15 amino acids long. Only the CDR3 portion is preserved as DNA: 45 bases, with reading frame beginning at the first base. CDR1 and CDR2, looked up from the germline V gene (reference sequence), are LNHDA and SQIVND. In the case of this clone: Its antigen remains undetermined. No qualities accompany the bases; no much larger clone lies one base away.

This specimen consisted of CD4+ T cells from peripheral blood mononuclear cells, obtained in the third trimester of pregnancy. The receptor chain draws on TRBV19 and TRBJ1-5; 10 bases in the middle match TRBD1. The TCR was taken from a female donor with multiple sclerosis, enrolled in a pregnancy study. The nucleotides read TGTGCCAGTGGACCGGGACAGGGGACCAATCAGCCCCAGCATTTT. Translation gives CASGPGQGTNQPQHF.